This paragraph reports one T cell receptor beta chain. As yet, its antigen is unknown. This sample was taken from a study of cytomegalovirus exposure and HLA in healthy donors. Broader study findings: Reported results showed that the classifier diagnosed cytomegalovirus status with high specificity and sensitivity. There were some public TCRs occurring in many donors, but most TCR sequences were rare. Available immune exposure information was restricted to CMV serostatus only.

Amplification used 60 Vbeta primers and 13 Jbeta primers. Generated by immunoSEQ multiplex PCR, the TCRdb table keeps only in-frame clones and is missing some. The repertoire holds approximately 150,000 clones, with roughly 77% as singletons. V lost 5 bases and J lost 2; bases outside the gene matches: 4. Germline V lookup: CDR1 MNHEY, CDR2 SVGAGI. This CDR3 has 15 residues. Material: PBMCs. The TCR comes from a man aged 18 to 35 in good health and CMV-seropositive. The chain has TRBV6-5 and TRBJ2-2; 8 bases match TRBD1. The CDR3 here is CASSADRANTGELFF. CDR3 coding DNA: TGTGCCAGCAGTGCGGACAGGGCTAACACCGGGGAGCTGTTTTTT.